The sequence of this T cell receptor (beta chain) was determined in a study of cytomegalovirus exposure and HLA in healthy donors. Primers included in the PCR were 60 Vbeta and 13 Jbeta primers. Some clones are missing from TCRdb's copy, which holds only in-frame ones; the method was immunoSEQ multiplex PCR. The sample holds under 200,000 clones; roughly 90% are singletons and the top ten take roughly 0.33%. The CDR3 has 14 residues. The germline gives CDR1 SNHLY, CDR2 FYNNEI. V lost 5 bases and J lost 6; bases outside the gene matches: 9. This clone was seen only once. No antigen is known for it. Study-wide findings and caveats: Generally TCR sequences proved uncommon, though certain public TCRs appeared in numerous donors. Investigators reported approximately 170 TCR beta chains as tied to cytomegalovirus. Per a prior analysis, the majority of TCR beta V segments were productive roughly 87% or roughly 30% of the time. Specificity for CMV antigens was confirmed in vitro for a few of the CMV-associated chains.

The origin of this receptor is a woman in her 30s in good health and CMV-seronegative. The sample consisted of PBMCs. The rearrangement joins TRBV2 to TRBJ2-7; 8 bases align to TRBD1. As DNA, the CDR3 is TGTGCCAGCAGTCCCGTTGTAACAGGGGGCGAGCAGTACTTC. It encodes CASSPVVTGGEQYF.